These 20 T cell receptor beta chains share one sample of origin, sequenced in a study of response to subunit inactivated influenza vaccine (dated by TCRdb to 2016 to 2018). To prepare the library, RT-PCR was applied. Sequencing relied on an Illumina HiSeq 2500. TCRdb reanalyzed the raw reads on its own, using fastp at Q25 for trimming and MiXCR for clone calling, and kept in-frame beta chains. Under each unique CDR3 protein, matching rows form one entry showing the most common genes and DNA. This sample comprises over 300,000 distinct CDR3 sequences, 20% to 25% of them detected only once. 9.5% to 13% of the sample rests with the top ten. The input for sequencing was PBMCs from blood, taken 21 months after vaccination. Receptors were obtained from a man aged 50 to 69 who received an inactivated influenza vaccine. Donor details come from another sample of the same person, matched by shared clones.

The genes are TRBV12-3 or TRBV12-4 and TRBJ1-5; 9 nucleotides agree with TRBD1. V trimming: 5 bases; J trimming: 4 bases; junction bases outside the gene matches: 6. The CDR3 runs 15 residues. CDR3 in amino acids: CASSPGTGINQPQHF. Written as DNA, the CDR3 is TGTGCCAGCAGTCCCGGGACAGGGATTAATCAGCCCCAGCATTTT.

The chain joins TRBV6-5 to TRBJ1-5; D ambiguous. This CDR3 contains 13 residues. The ends were cut back, 3 bases at V and 2 bases at J, with 5 bases in the middle. The germline V gene encodes CDR1 MNHEY and CDR2 SVGAGI. The CDR3 reads CASSYSRNQPQHF. The DNA for the CDR3 is TGTGCCAGCAGTTATTCGCGCAATCAGCCCCAGCATTTT.

A few counts support this clonotype. V and J are TRBV28 and TRBJ1-2, with D maybe TRBD1 (5 bases). The V end was cut by 3 bases, the J end by 8 bases, with 25 bases between. The germline CDR1 and CDR2 sequences are MDHEN and SYDVKM. This CDR3 comprises 17 residues. CDR3 residues: CASSFVPGSNLGVGYTF. The CDR3, as DNA: TGTGCCAGCAGTTTCGTTCCCGGATCCAATTTAGGGGTAGGCTACACCTTC.

This clonotype was observed a few times. The chain uses TRBV10-3 and TRBJ1-1; D not resolved. V was clipped by 4 bases and J by 3 bases, with 12 bases between them. CDR1 and CDR2 from the germline V gene are ENHRY and SYGVKD. The CDR3 covers 14 residues. The DNA of the CDR3 is TGTGCCATCAGTGTATCCCTGCGGGACACTGAAGCTTTCTTT. Protein product: CAISVSLRDTEAFF.

Many counts were recorded for this clonotype. The chain combines TRBV20-1 with TRBJ1-1; D gene uncertain. The CDR3 spans 15 residues. V gave up 0 bases and J gave up 0 bases, with 11 bases separating them. CDR1 DFQATT and CDR2 SNEGSKA come from the germline V gene (reference sequence). DNA of the CDR3: TGCAGTGCTAGAGATAGAAAGAGAATGAACACTGAAGCTTTCTTT. Amino acids: CSARDRKRMNTEAFF.

This chain joins TRBV2 and TRBJ2-2, with D unclear. CDR3 size: 13 residues. Germline values: CDR1 SNHLY, CDR2 FYNNEI. V dropped 5 bases and J dropped 7 bases, with 11 bases sitting between them. This CDR3 reads CASSQNQLGELFF. The CDR3 DNA reads TGTGCCAGCAGTCAGAATCAACTCGGGGAGCTGTTTTTT. The whole variable domain, remainder taken from reference TRBV2 and TRBJ2-2, is EPEVTQTPSHQVTQMGQEVILRCVPISNHLYFYWYRQILGQKVEFLVSFYNNEISEKSEIFDDQFSVERPDGSNFTLKIRSTKLEDSAMYFCASSQNQLGELFFGEGSRLTVL.

This clonotype was counted between two and nine times. The V call is TRBV18, the J call TRBJ1-1; 8 bases agree with TRBD1. Germline V gene data show CDR1 as KGHSH and CDR2 as LQKENI. The CDR3 has 15 residues. J was trimmed by 0 bases and V by 4 bases; bases with no gene match: 4. The CDR3: CASSLSTGVNTEAFF. The DNA for the CDR3 is TGTGCCAGCTCACTATCGACAGGGGTGAACACTGAAGCTTTCTTT. Filled out from reference TRBV18 and TRBJ1-1, the complete variable domain reads NAGVMQNPRHLVRRRGQEARLRCSPMKGHSHVYWYRQLPEEGLKFMVYLQKENIIDESGMPKERFSAEFPKEGPSILRIQQVVRGDSAAYFCASSLSTGVNTEAFFGQGTRLTVV.

This clonotype has a handful of counts. In DNA form, the CDR3 reads TGTGCCAGCAGCTTAATCGGGACAGAGAATTCACCCCTCCACTTT. Its protein product is CASSLIGTENSPLHF. The rearrangement uses TRBV7-2 and TRBJ1-6; 7 bases agree with TRBD1. There are 15 residues in the CDR3. The V gene end was trimmed by 2 bases and the J gene end by 7 bases; junction bases not matched to a gene: 5. Looked up from germline, CDR1 is SGHTA and CDR2 is FQGNSA. The complete variable domain, with remaining parts taken from reference TRBV7-2 and TRBJ1-6, reads GAGVSQSPSNKVTEKGKDVELRCDPISGHTALYWYRQSLGQGLEFLIYFQGNSAPDKSGLPSDRFSAERTGGSVSTLTIQRTQQEDSAVYLCASSLIGTENSPLHFGNGTRLTVT.

The chain employs TRBV12-3 or TRBV12-4 and TRBJ1-6; D gene unclear. V dropped 5 bases and J dropped 7 bases, with 9 bases sitting between them. The CDR3 length is 13 residues. This chain's CDR3 is CASSDRPNSPLHF. CDR3 bases: TGTGCCAGCAGTGACCGACCAAATTCACCCCTCCACTTT.

This clonotype was detected only a few times. CDR3 bases: TGTGCCAGCAGCTTTCCGACAGCGGGTGACACCATATATTTT. It is translated as CASSFPTAGDTIYF. The chain uses TRBV7-2 and TRBJ1-3; a weak D match, TRBD1 (5 bases). CDR3 length: 14 residues. With 3 bases removed from V and 8 bases from J, the gap between germline ends came to 14 bases. Germline V CDR1 and CDR2: SGHTA, FQGNSA. Drawing the rest from reference TRBV7-2 and TRBJ1-3, the complete variable domain is GAGVSQSPSNKVTEKGKDVELRCDPISGHTALYWYRQSLGQGLEFLIYFQGNSAPDKSGLPSDRFSAERTGGSVSTLTIQRTQQEDSAVYLCASSFPTAGDTIYFGEGSWLTVV.

The V and J genes are TRBV16 and TRBJ1-1; no clear D gene. Trimming shortened V by 1 base and J by 0 bases, and 9 bases separated the two germline ends. CDR3 size: 15 residues. In germline, CDR1 is KGHSY, CDR2 FQNENV. This CDR3 reads CASSQLEKLNTEAFF. The CDR3 DNA sequence: TGTGCCAGCAGCCAATTGGAGAAACTGAACACTGAAGCTTTCTTT.

The chain carries TRBV29-1 and TRBJ2-2; D is ambiguous. CDR1 and CDR2 from the germline V gene are SQVTM and ANQGSEA. V was cut by 7 bases and J by 4 bases, with 16 bases left in between. The CDR3 consists of 14 residues. The CDR3 sequence: CSAGNGISTGELFF. In DNA form, the CDR3 reads TGCAGCGCTGGAAATGGGATTAGCACCGGGGAGCTGTTTTTT.

The chain is built from TRBV5-1 and TRBJ1-3; TRBD1 is a possible D gene (5 bases). The CDR3 extends over 16 amino acids. The germline V gene has CDR1 SGHRS and CDR2 YFSETQ. The ends were cut back, 0 bases at V and 7 bases at J, with 17 bases in the middle. CDR3 DNA sequence: TGCGCCAGCAGCTTGGTGGGGGACTACCAAGGGAACACCATATATTTT. Protein product: CASSLVGDYQGNTIYF.

This clonotype occurred many times. This chain joins TRBV12-3 or TRBV12-4 and TRBJ1-2, with D unresolved. V lost 1 base to trimming and J lost 8 bases, with 11 bases between them. There are 13 residues in the CDR3. The DNA for the CDR3 is TGTGCCAGCAGTTTAGACCGAATGGGGGGCTACACCTTC. It codes for CASSLDRMGGYTF.

The chain couples TRBV6-5 to TRBJ1-2; a weak D match, TRBD1 (5 bases). The germline gives CDR1 MNHEY, CDR2 SVGAGI. The CDR3 runs 15 residues. The V and J ends lost 1 base and 8 bases respectively, with 17 bases between them. CDR3 nucleotide sequence: TGTGCCAGCAGTTACTGGACTCAGGGAGCCTTAGGCTACACCTTC. Translating it yields CASSYWTQGALGYTF.

This clonotype showed up just a few times. V usage is TRBV18 and J usage is TRBJ1-1; D is unresolved. The CDR3 length is 13 residues. Trimming removed 5 bases from V and 6 bases from J, with 13 bases in between. From germline, CDR1 is KGHSH and CDR2 LQKENI. The CDR3 sequence is CASSSGSVAEAFF. Here the CDR3 DNA reads TGTGCCAGCTCATCAGGAAGTGTGGCTGAAGCTTTCTTT.

This clonotype was seen more than once but under ten times. The rearrangement joins TRBV19 to TRBJ2-2; D is undetermined. Trimming stripped 7 bases from V and 5 bases from J, with 2 bases between. There are 10 residues in the CDR3. Germline-derived CDR1 and CDR2 are LNHDA and SQIVND (reference sequence). CDR3 nucleotides: TGTGCCAGTAAGACCGGGGAGCTGTTTTTT. This codes for CASKTGELFF.

This clonotype was counted at least ten times. V usage is TRBV7-2 and J usage is TRBJ1-6, with 11 bases that match TRBD1. This CDR3 is 15 amino acids long. Trimming removed 1 base from V and 8 bases from J; junction bases left unmatched: 1. From germline, CDR1 is SGHTA and CDR2 FQGNSA. CDR3 loop: CASSLVGQGDSPLHF. The CDR3 DNA reads as TGTGCCAGCAGCTTAGTGGGACAGGGGGATTCACCCCTCCACTTT.

A word on this clonotype: At one boundary the junction diverges from the germline segment, which might be a read error. The genes are TRBV6-1 and TRBJ2-3; TRBD2 matches 11 bases. The CDR3 totals 15 residues. Germline CDR1 MNHNS, CDR2 SASEGT. The CDR3 loop reads CASSMTSGTTDRQYF. CDR3 nucleotides: TGTGCCAGCAGCATGACTAGCGGGACCACAGATAGGCAGTATTTT.

At least ten counts were recorded for this clonotype. The chain is built from TRBV3-1 and TRBJ2-2; D unclear. The V end lost 3 bases, the J end lost 5 bases, and 10 bases lay between the germline ends. Looked up from germline, CDR1 is LGHDT and CDR2 is YNNKEL (reference sequence). The CDR3 covers 14 residues. CDR3 amino acids: CASSQDGRTGELFF. As DNA, the CDR3 is TGTGCCAGCAGCCAGGACGGAAGGACCGGGGAGCTGTTTTTT.